Below, 24 T cell receptor beta chains from the same sample are listed, as sequenced in a study of T-cell reconstitution after alpha-beta-depleted transplantation in children. Library preparation (for TCRbeta) was performed with unique molecular identifiers. TCRdb analysed the PCR reads with MiXCR anew, one entry per CDR3 protein. The table lists about 350,000 distinct CDR3 sequences, 15% to 20% of them singletons. This material consisted of PBMCs, mostly from graft donor cells, taken 360 days after TCRalphabeta/CD19-depleted stem cell transplant. The receptors derive from a male patient between 2 and 10 years old who had a stem cell transplant for acute lymphoblastic leukemia, so the T cells may come from the graft donor.

This clonotype has a handful of counts. V gene TRBV10-3 combines with J gene TRBJ2-7; D is possibly TRBD1 (7 bases). Trimming left V 10 bases short and J 4 bases short, with 20 bases between. The CDR3 length is 14 residues. CDR1 and CDR2 from the germline V gene are ENHRY and SYGVKD. In DNA, the CDR3 is TGTGCCACGGACGACAGGGATCGGGGGTACGAGCAGTACTTC. It is translated as CATDDRDRGYEQYF.

This clonotype was seen only a few times. The chain has TRBV4-2 and TRBJ2-7, with 9 nucleotides matching TRBD1. Germline V CDR1 and CDR2: LGHNA, YNFKEQ. V lost 3 bases and J lost 5; bases outside the gene matches: 8. There are 15 residues in the CDR3. Written as DNA, the CDR3 is TGTGCCAGCAGCCAGGGACAGGGTTTATTCCACGAGCAGTACTTC. It encodes CASSQGQGLFHEQYF.

This clonotype has more than one count but fewer than ten. Here the CDR3 DNA reads TGTGCCAGCAGCTTATCGACTAGCGGGAAACACTACGAGCAGTACTTC. This encodes CASSLSTSGKHYEQYF. V is TRBV7-9 and J is TRBJ2-7; 11 nucleotides line up with TRBD2. This CDR3 is built from 16 residues. With V trimmed by 2 bases and J by 3 bases, 6 bases remained unmatched. CDR1 is SEHNR, CDR2 FQNEAQ, per germline (reference sequence).

The chain employs TRBV7-6 and TRBJ2-2; unclear D gene. From germline, CDR1 is SGHVS and CDR2 FNYEAQ. The V end lost 4 bases, the J end lost 6 bases, and 3 bases lay between the germline ends. The CDR3 spans 11 residues. Here the CDR3 reads CASSWAGELFF. The CDR3 nucleotides are TGTGCCAGCAGCTGGGCCGGGGAGCTGTTTTTT.

This clonotype was found many times. This chain uses TRBV12-3 or TRBV12-4 with TRBJ2-3, with D possibly called TRBD1 or TRBD2 (5 bases each). The CDR3 has 14 residues. Between the trimmed V and J ends, which lost 4 bases and 3 bases, there was a span of 11 bases. The CDR3 DNA reads as TGTGCCAGCAGTTGGGGGTTCGGGACAGATACGCAGTATTTT. This codes for CASSWGFGTDTQYF.

This clonotype came up a few times. The gene calls are TRBV4-1 and TRBJ1-2; D call uncertain. Germline assignment: CDR1 MGHRA and CDR2 YSYEKL. The CDR3 contains 17 residues. V lost 0 bases and J 0 bases, leaving 14 bases between the germline ends. This CDR3 reads CASSQDFVSGPNYGYTF. CDR3 DNA sequence: TGCGCCAGCAGCCAAGATTTTGTGTCAGGCCCTAACTATGGCTACACCTTC.

This chain's CDR3 is CSARVAPRGYNEQFF. CDR3 sequence (DNA): TGCAGTGCTAGAGTGGCCCCCCGGGGGTACAATGAGCAGTTCTTC. The chain is built from TRBV20-1 and TRBJ2-1; tentatively, D is TRBD2 (6 bases). Germline V CDR1 and CDR2: DFQATT, SNEGSKA (reference sequence). Trimming took off 1 base at V and 4 bases at J, with 14 bases between the two ends. This CDR3 spans 15 amino acids.

This clonotype showed up many times. The chain has TRBV19 and TRBJ2-3, with 8 bases fitting TRBD1. The length of the CDR3 is 15 residues. Germline V gene data show CDR1 as LNHDA and CDR2 as SQIVND (reference sequence). Unmatched junction bases numbered 5, after V lost 6 bases and J lost 0 bases. This chain's CDR3 is CASRTDRGSTDTQYF. The CDR3 DNA reads TGTGCCAGTAGGACCGACAGGGGTAGCACAGATACGCAGTATTTT.

V is TRBV20-1 and J is TRBJ2-5, with 11 bases identical to TRBD2. Germline V gene data show CDR1 as DFQATT and CDR2 as SNEGSKA (reference sequence). V dropped 3 bases and J dropped 5; count of bases not matched to a gene: 11. The CDR3 length is 16 residues. The CDR3 is CSASDGSGRAVETQYF. The CDR3 DNA reads as TGCAGTGCTAGTGATGGTAGCGGGAGGGCCGTGGAGACCCAGTACTTC.

The chain combines TRBV20-1 with TRBJ1-5; possibly TRBD1 for D (6 bases). V was clipped by 0 bases and J by 4 bases, with 13 bases between them. This CDR3 spans 15 amino acids. Germline CDR1 DFQATT, CDR2 SNEGSKA (reference sequence). In DNA form, the CDR3 reads TGCAGTGCTAGAGATCGTTTCAGGGGAAATCAGCCCCAGCATTTT. It yields the protein CSARDRFRGNQPQHF.

This clonotype appeared a few times. A read error may account for a junction end that differs from germline. The chain carries TRBV20-1 and TRBJ2-5, with TRBD2 matching 7 bases. The CDR3 spans 11 residues. Germline CDR1 reads DFQATT; CDR2 reads SNEGSKA (reference sequence). This CDR3 reads CSPRRGETQYF. CDR3 nucleotides: TGCAGTCCTAGGCGGGGGGAGACCCAGTACTTC.

This chain links TRBV28 with TRBJ1-5, with D tentatively TRBD1 (5 bases). V gave up 6 bases and J gave up 5 bases, with 23 bases separating them. In germline, CDR1 is MDHEN, CDR2 SYDVKM. The CDR3 has 17 residues. The CDR3 DNA sequence: TGTGCCAGCAGCCAGGGCGGGGCCGGGGGGAGTTATCAGCCCCAGCATTTT. This gives the protein CASSQGGAGGSYQPQHF.

The chain joins TRBV28 to TRBJ2-7; no clear D. V was cut by 5 bases and J by 2 bases, with 7 bases left in between. Germline V gives CDR1 MDHEN, CDR2 SYDVKM. The CDR3 is made up of 12 amino acids. The CDR3 spells CASSTPPYEQYF. The CDR3 region has the DNA TGTGCCAGCAGTACACCTCCCTACGAGCAGTACTTC. Full variable domain (remainder filled in from reference TRBV28 and TRBJ2-7): DVKVTQSSRYLVKRTGEKVFLECVQDMDHENMFWYRQDPGLGLRLIYFSYDVKMKEKGDIPEGYSVSREKKERFSLILESASTNQTSMYLCASSTPPYEQYFGPGTRLTVT.

This clonotype was recorded many times. The chain employs TRBV7-2 and TRBJ1-2, with 8 bases that match TRBD1. Per the germline V gene, CDR1 is SGHTA and CDR2 is FQGNSA. Losses at the gene ends were 2 bases for V and 4 bases for J; bases not matched to a gene: 9. The CDR3 sequence is 16 residues long. Here the CDR3 DNA reads TGTGCCAGCAGCTTAATCCCCGGACAGGGCCTCTATGGCTACACCTTC. It specifies CASSLIPGQGLYGYTF. The full variable domain, its missing parts supplied by reference TRBV7-2 and TRBJ1-2, is GAGVSQSPSNKVTEKGKDVELRCDPISGHTALYWYRQSLGQGLEFLIYFQGNSAPDKSGLPSDRFSAERTGGSVSTLTIQRTQQEDSAVYLCASSLIPGQGLYGYTFGSGTRLTVV.

V usage is TRBV10-3 and J usage is TRBJ2-7; D might be TRBD1 (5 bases). The CDR3 consists of 15 residues. CDR1 ENHRY and CDR2 SYGVKD come from the germline V gene. V was pared by 0 bases and J by 4 bases, with 13 bases between. The CDR3 protein is CAISESLRRGYEQYF. In nucleotides, the CDR3 is TGTGCCATCAGTGAGTCGTTAAGAAGGGGATACGAGCAGTACTTC.

The sample holds many counts of this clonotype. The chain links TRBV3-1 to TRBJ2-7; 9 positions match TRBD2. The ends lost 1 base at V and 2 bases at J; junction bases unmatched: 9. CDR1 is LGHDT, CDR2 YNNKEL, per germline (reference sequence). The CDR3 runs to 17 residues. The CDR3 sequence: CASSQGLAGDNPYEQYF. CDR3 coding DNA: TGTGCCAGCAGCCAAGGGTTAGCGGGAGATAACCCCTACGAGCAGTACTTC.

This clonotype was counted only a few times. This sequence joins TRBV3-1 and TRBJ2-3; weak D call: TRBD2 (6 bases). V lost 3 bases to trimming and J lost 5 bases, with 21 bases between them. The CDR3 totals 17 residues. Germline V gene sequence: CDR1 LGHDT, CDR2 YNNKEL (reference sequence). The CDR3 spells CASSQGRLGRPGDTQYF. CDR3 DNA: TGTGCCAGCAGCCAGGGAAGACTAGGCCGCCCGGGAGATACGCAGTATTTT.

V and J are TRBV9 and TRBJ2-7; D may be TRBD1 (5 bases). Trimming removed 4 bases at V and 6 bases at J, with 17 bases between. The CDR3 loop spans 14 amino acids. From germline, CDR1 is SGDLS and CDR2 YYNGEE. The CDR3 DNA sequence: TGTGCCAGCAGCCCACAAGGGGCGCAGGGCGAGCAGTACTTC. Residues: CASSPQGAQGEQYF.

This clonotype was counted at least ten times. The CDR3 sequence is CASSPAPGQALGGYGYTF. The CDR3 DNA reads TGCGCCAGCAGCCCAGCGCCGGGACAGGCCTTAGGCGGGTATGGCTACACCTTC. The V call is TRBV5-1, the J call TRBJ1-2; TRBD1 agrees at 8 bases. The CDR3 runs 18 residues. Germline CDR1 reads SGHRS; CDR2 reads YFSETQ. Germline trimming cut 4 bases from V and 5 bases from J; bases unmatched to any gene: 19.

This clonotype was observed a few times. The chain joins TRBV5-1 to TRBJ1-1; D might be TRBD1 (6 bases). V lost 0 bases and J lost 2, with 11 bases in between. The CDR3 contains 15 residues. The germline V gene encodes CDR1 SGHRS and CDR2 YFSETQ. The CDR3 sequence is CASSLDRVPNTEAFF. In DNA form, the CDR3 reads TGCGCCAGCAGCTTGGACAGGGTTCCCAACACTGAAGCTTTCTTT.

This clonotype came up a few times. This chain uses TRBV7-8 with TRBJ2-2; 9 nucleotides align to TRBD1. CDR3 length equals 18 residues. Germline assignment: CDR1 SGHVS and CDR2 FQNEAQ. V was clipped by 3 bases and J by 2 bases; unmatched bases: 10. The CDR3: CASSLHIRTGVNTGELFF. As DNA, the CDR3 is TGTGCCAGCAGCTTGCACATTAGGACAGGGGTAAACACCGGGGAGCTGTTTTTT.

The J gene is TRBJ2-1, the V gene TRBV9; D could derive from TRBD1 or TRBD2 (6 bases each). CDR1 is SGDLS, CDR2 YYNGEE, per germline. This CDR3 has 15 residues. Trimming removed 4 bases from V and 10 bases from J, with 21 bases in between. The chain's CDR3 is CASSPLQGVAGEQFF. For the CDR3, the DNA is TGTGCCAGCAGCCCCCTACAGGGTGTGGCGGGAGAGCAGTTCTTC.

This clonotype occurred a few times. The rearrangement links TRBV29-1 to TRBJ1-1, with D tentatively TRBD1 (6 bases). Germline CDR1 and CDR2: SQVTM and ANQGSEA. V lost 2 bases and J 1 base, leaving 8 bases between the germline ends. This CDR3 has 13 residues. CDR3 DNA sequence: TGCAGCGTTGAACGGACAGCGAACACTGAAGCTTTCTTT. It translates to CSVERTANTEAFF. Complete variable domain (other parts from reference TRBV29-1 and TRBJ1-1): SAVISQKPSRDICQRGTSLTIQCQVDSQVTMMFWYRQQPGQSLTLIATANQGSEATYESGFVIDKFPISRPNLTFSTLTVSNMSPEDSSIYLCSVERTANTEAFFGQGTRLTVV.

This clonotype was seen a few times. The gene calls are TRBV24-1 and TRBJ2-1; 10 bases agree with TRBD1. V was clipped by 3 bases and J by 6 bases; unmatched bases: 4. CDR1 is KGHDR, CDR2 SFDVKD, per germline. The CDR3 extends over 15 amino acids. CDR3 loop: CATSDAGTGVNEQFF. CDR3 coding DNA: TGTGCCACCAGTGATGCCGGGACAGGGGTCAATGAGCAGTTCTTC.